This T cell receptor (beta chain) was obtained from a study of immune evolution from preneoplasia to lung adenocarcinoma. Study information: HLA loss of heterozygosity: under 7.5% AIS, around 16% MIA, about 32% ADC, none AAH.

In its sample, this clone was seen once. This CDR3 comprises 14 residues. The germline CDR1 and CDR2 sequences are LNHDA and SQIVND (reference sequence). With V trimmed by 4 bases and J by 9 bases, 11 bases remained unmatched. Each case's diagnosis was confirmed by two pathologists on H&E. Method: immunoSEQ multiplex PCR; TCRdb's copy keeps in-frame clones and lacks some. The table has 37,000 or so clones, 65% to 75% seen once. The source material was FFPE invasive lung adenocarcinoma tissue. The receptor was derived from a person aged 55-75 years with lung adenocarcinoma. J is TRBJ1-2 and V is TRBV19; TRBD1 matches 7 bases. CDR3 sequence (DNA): TGTGCCAGTAGTAAAACTCGACAGGGTATGAGCTACACCTTC. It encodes CASSKTRQGMSYTF.